The subject of this entry is one TCR beta chain. The data are from a study of blood T cell repertoires in COVID-19. Study overall: Both acute and convalescent COVID-19 samples were obtained from the United States, Italy and Spain. In each case, the material was cDNA or gDNA derived from T cells, B-cell-depleted T cells, or PBMCs.

Looked up from germline, CDR1 is LNHDA and CDR2 is SQIVND (reference sequence). V lost 2 bases and J lost 6; bases outside the gene matches: 2. The CDR3 spans 15 residues. The authors' processing: The authors estimated nucleated cell counts from reference gene primer amplification. Assay used: immunoSEQ multiplex PCR; TCRdb lists only in-frame clones, some missing. The V and J calls and clone size were taken over from that table, and D and trimming were inferred from the DNA. Altogether under 150,000 clones are present, about 79% being singletons, with the ten largest covering 3.5% to 5%. This receptor was identified in a woman of 80 years or more with active or convalescent COVID-19. Material: peripheral blood. The V call is TRBV19, the J call TRBJ2-1; the match to TRBD2 covers 12 bases. CDR3: CASSISGLAGNEQFF. DNA for the CDR3: TGTGCCAGTAGTATATCGGGACTAGCGGGCAATGAGCAGTTCTTC.